This TCR beta chain is from a study of cytomegalovirus exposure and HLA in healthy donors listed by TCRdb under 2017. Regarding the study in general: In an earlier analysis of under 600 of the donors, about 260 Gb of sequence data and some 100 million unique TCR beta sequences from roughly 200 million T cells were reported. HLA typing covered class I and class II loci at four-digit resolution. The study was designed to test whether signatures of past pathogen exposure could be identified by cataloging public T cell receptors. To predict cytomegalovirus infection status, the study brought together high-throughput TCR immunosequencing, statistical association of individual TCRs with disease status, and machine learning. Typing coverage varied by locus: roughly 620-640 donors for A, B, C, DRB1 and DQB1; 522 for DQA1; more than 600 for DPA1; approximately 450 for DPB1. In a later analysis, previously published TCR beta repertoires from 670 or so donors were re-analyzed and high-resolution HLA genotyping was added so that TCR occurrence patterns could be studied. Across some 400 genotyped donors of the cohort, an average of 235,054 unique TCR beta nucleotide sequences per donor were sequenced, and roughly a sixth of those sequences were non-productive. In addition to the first cohort of 500 to 850 subjects, a separate validation cohort of about 120 different subjects was used. Four or five DR-DQ haplotypes were handled as single units for association and clustering because linkage in the cohort was strong. In a later genetic analysis, genome-wide SNP genotypes for 398 of the 666 donors were used, and that subset was treated as a discovery cohort. Every repertoire in the discovery cohort had been generated on one and the same sequencing platform. To decide whether each TCR beta V gene segment behaved as functional or pseudogenic, an earlier analysis of some 580 of the donors relied on high-throughput TCR beta sequencing. Donor age, sex, ethnicity and CMV serostatus were compiled alongside the repertoire data. Using immunosequencing, the study profiled T cell repertoires from fewer than 700 subjects and related those repertoires to cytomegalovirus serostatus. Approximately 310 gigabases of sequencing data and 70 million to 100 million unique TCR sequences made up an early release that covered several hundred HLA-typed donors. Among the roughly 430 genotyped donors, around 79% belonged to the genetic ancestry cluster associated with self-reported Caucasian donors. Rather than using new phenotypic data, the later analysis identified candidate immune exposures from TCR beta sequences and from how often those sequences occurred across donors.

Between the V and J ends, shortened by 0 bases and 4 bases respectively, the junction contains 18 bases. From its cysteine to its phenylalanine, the CDR3 spans 18 amino acids. CDR3 DNA only is kept here, 54 bases in frame from base 1. Reading the germline V gene gives CDR1 KGHSH and CDR2 LQKENI. With respect to this clone: This receptor's antigen is unknown. Qualities for individual bases were not recorded, and no much larger clone is one base off.

Broader findings and caveats from the paper: The only immune exposure information available for the cohort was CMV serostatus. A total of roughly 160 TCR beta chains were listed by the study as associated with cytomegalovirus. Linkage disequilibrium might explain the correlated functional status among segregating V segments, but an unknown experimental factor could not be ruled out. Compared with the 666-donor mean, donors in an Asian-associated ancestry cluster had fewer N-insertions in productive TCRs, according to a later genetic analysis. Specific HLA alleles were associated with over 15,000 TCR beta sequences at a false discovery rate of 0.05 in a later analysis. Some IMGT-functional V segments, including TRBV6-2 and TRBV6-3, could not be distinguished by the 87-base-pair reads and were therefore excluded. A further reported finding was that TCR beta sequences accurately predicted the HLA-A and HLA-B alleles for most subjects in the first cohort. In vitro tests confirmed that a few of the cytomegalovirus-associated TCR beta chains recognize cytomegalovirus antigens. Presence/absence analyses assumed roughly uniform sequencing depth across donors, an assumption that may not hold. Because HLA typing was unavailable for some donors at each locus, only the typed subset was used in association tests. The authors suggested that the approach could potentially be generalized to other disease states and immunological phenotypes. According to a later analysis, parvovirus B19, influenza, CMV and Epstein-Barr virus appeared linked to several top co-occurrence clusters. In a later analysis, HLA-associated TCR beta chains showed more clonal expansion and lower generation probabilities than non-associated chains that were equally common. Because counts were too low, roughly 16 rarely observed V segments, including chromosome 9 orphons, were left out of the earlier analysis of roughly 600 of the donors. Most TCR sequences were seen in very few donors, while some public TCRs were found in many individuals. Most CMV-associated TCR beta chains appeared to be HLA-restricted in a later analysis, and the HLA associations seemed to be driven largely by CMV exposure. A cluster of highly shared sequence variants was judged likely to represent a technical artifact of the sequencing pipeline. In both the original and validation cohorts, the classifier was reported to diagnose cytomegalovirus status with high specificity and sensitivity. When HLA alleles, especially DR and DQ, strongly co-occurred, attributing TCR associations to individual alleles was difficult. Only TCR beta chains were sequenced in this cohort, and the absence of alpha or paired-chain data limited detectable features. In a later analysis, TCR association rates were found to vary across HLA loci, with the most associated TCRs seen for DRB1 alleles and the fewest for HLA-C alleles. A later genetic analysis associated a missense DCLRE1C variant with V-gene and J-gene trimming of TCR beta chains, and an independent cohort replicated the association. Broadly in line with IMGT annotations, most TCR beta V segments showed up in productive rearrangements about 90% or about 30% of the time in an earlier analysis of around 550 of the donors.

The library was generated by the immunoSEQ multiplex PCR assay. The multiplex PCR relied on a mix of 60 forward primers for TCR Vbeta segments and 13 reverse primers for TCR Jbeta segments. The CDR3 region of rearranged TCR beta genes was amplified from genomic DNA with a multiplex PCR assay. Amplified TCR beta libraries were sequenced as 87-base-pair reads on the Illumina HiSeq System. The paper's data handling went like this. Across the 600 to 700 repertoires, a later analysis counted 60 million to 90 million unique TCR beta chains, 9 million to 14 million of which were shared by at least two donors. Raw reads were error-corrected and collapsed into unique sequences by a nearest-neighbor algorithm in which closely related sequences were merged to remove PCR and sequencing errors. Alignment of CDR3 sequences to IMGT reference sequences was used to assign V, D and J gene segments. For a sequence to be retained, at least a six-nucleotide match to both a V gene segment and a J gene segment was required. A rearrangement counted as productive if the CDR3 had no stop codons and remained in frame with V and J, and every other rearrangement counted as non-productive. CDR3 was defined according to IMGT convention as the region running from the second conserved V-encoded cysteine to the conserved J-encoded phenylalanine. Sequences without an unambiguous match to a single V gene segment were excluded from the earlier analysis of 500 to 700 of the donors. In an earlier analysis of almost 600 of the donors, a V segment was called functional when productive rearrangements were above 56.7%, and segregating when the standard deviation between donors exceeded 5%. To diagnose cytomegalovirus status from the catalog of TCR beta chain sequences, a statistical classification framework was built. A later analysis assigned V and J genes by comparing TCR nucleotide sequences with IMGT/GENE-DB human TR gene sequences. A later analysis assigned CDR3 sequences and most-parsimonious VDJ recombination scenarios with the TCRdist pipeline. In a later analysis, each TCR beta chain was defined by its CDR3 amino acid sequence together with its V-gene family, and reads lacking a unique V-gene family were excluded. A later analysis removed 550 to 650 highly shared, low-generation-probability nucleotide sequences to deal with suspected cross-contamination and a sequencing artifact. In a later analysis, a clonal expansion index was calculated for each public chain from normalized within-repertoire ranks of inferred template counts. In a later analysis, generation probabilities were computed with a VDJ recombination model fitted to out-of-frame rearrangements, and the resulting probabilities were checked against IGoR. In a later analysis, TCR-TCR, TCR-HLA and TCR-CMV co-occurrence was scored with hypergeometric tests, and a repertoire-size bias correction was applied to TCR pairs. In a later analysis, false discovery rates were estimated by permuting HLA or CMV assignments 20 times. In a later analysis, co-occurring TCRs were grouped using DBSCAN, with TCRdist sequence similarity added in when clustering inside HLA-allele-positive subsets. Repertoires with fewer than 30,000 or more than 120,000 public chains were left out of co-occurrence clustering, as were about five repertoires with anomalous nucleotide sharing. TCRdb re-hosts the immuneACCESS table, in-frame sequences only. Its copies lack some clones; in the studies checked, an unresolved V gene accounts for under half of them, and the cause for the rest is not known. V and J calls plus clone size are reproduced from that table; the DNA served to infer D and trimming. The table for this sample lists 60,000 to 65,000 clones; 75% of them were counted only once. The ten largest clones capture roughly a quarter of the sample.

The cohort was made up of hundreds of healthy bone marrow donors. All cohort members were sampled while nominally healthy, although unrecorded immune exposures were likely present. The donor was CMV seropositive and belonged to the group of some 290 seropositive cohort members. A peripheral blood sample was collected from each donor, and TCR beta sequencing was performed on peripheral blood mononuclear cells. Genomic DNA extraction from the blood cell samples was performed with the Qiagen DNeasy Blood Extraction Kit. Here the chain combines TRBV18 and TRBJ2-2; TRBD1 might be the D gene, on 6 matching bases. The sequencing sample was made of PBMCs. This TCR came from a woman between 40 and 50 years old in good health and CMV-seropositive. The CDR3 has the sequence CASSPPNRAFLTTGELFF. The DNA is TGTGCCAGCTCACCACCGAACAGGGCGTTCCTCACCACCGGGGAGCTGTTTTTT.